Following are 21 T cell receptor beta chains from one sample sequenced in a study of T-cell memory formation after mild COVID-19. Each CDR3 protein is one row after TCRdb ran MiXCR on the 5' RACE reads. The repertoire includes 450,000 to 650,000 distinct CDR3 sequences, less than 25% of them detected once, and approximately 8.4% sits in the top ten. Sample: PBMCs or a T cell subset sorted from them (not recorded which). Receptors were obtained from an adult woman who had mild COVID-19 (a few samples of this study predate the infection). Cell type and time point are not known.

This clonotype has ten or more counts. The CDR3 loop is CSAEGDRVYNEQFF. CDR3 DNA: TGCAGCGCCGAAGGGGACAGGGTCTACAATGAGCAGTTCTTC. This chain connects TRBV29-1 to TRBJ2-1; 9 bases are a match to TRBD1. Looked up from germline, CDR1 is SQVTM and CDR2 is ANQGSEA. J was trimmed by 3 bases and V by 7 bases; bases with no gene match: 7. The CDR3 spans 14 residues.

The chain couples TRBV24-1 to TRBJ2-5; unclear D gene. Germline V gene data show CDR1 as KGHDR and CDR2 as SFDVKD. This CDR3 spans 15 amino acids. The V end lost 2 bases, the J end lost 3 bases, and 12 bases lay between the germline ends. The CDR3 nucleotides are TGTGCCACCAGTGATTCTCTCCGGGTAGAAGAGACCCAGTACTTC. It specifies CATSDSLRVEETQYF.

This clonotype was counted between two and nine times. CDR3: CATKRESSYNEQFF. CDR3 DNA: TGTGCCACCAAGCGGGAGAGCTCCTACAATGAGCAGTTCTTC. J is TRBJ2-1 and V is TRBV19, with TRBD2 matching over 8 bases. The germline V gene encodes CDR1 LNHDA and CDR2 SQIVND (reference sequence). The CDR3 consists of 14 residues. J lost 0 bases, V lost 10 bases, and 5 bases had no gene match. The full variable domain, in which reference TRBV19 and TRBJ2-1 provide the parts outside the CDR3, is DGGITQSPKYLFRKEGQNVTLSCEQNLNHDAMYWYRQDPGQGLRLIYYSQIVNDFQKGDIAEGYSVSREKKESFPLTVTSAQKNPTAFYLCATKRESSYNEQFFGPGTRLTVL.

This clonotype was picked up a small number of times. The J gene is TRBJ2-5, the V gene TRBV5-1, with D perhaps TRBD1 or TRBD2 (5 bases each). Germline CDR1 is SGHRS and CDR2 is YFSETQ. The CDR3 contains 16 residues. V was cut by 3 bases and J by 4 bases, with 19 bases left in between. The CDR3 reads CASSSGTAGRRETQYF. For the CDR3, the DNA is TGCGCCAGCAGCTCTGGGACGGCGGGCCGGAGAGAGACCCAGTACTTC.

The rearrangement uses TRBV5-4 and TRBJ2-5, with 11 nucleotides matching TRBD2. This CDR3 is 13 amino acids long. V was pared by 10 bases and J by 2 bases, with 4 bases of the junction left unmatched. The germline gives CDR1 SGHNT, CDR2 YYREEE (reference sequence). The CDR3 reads CAGRTSGQETQYF. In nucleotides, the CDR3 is TGTGCCGGTAGGACTAGCGGGCAAGAGACCCAGTACTTC.

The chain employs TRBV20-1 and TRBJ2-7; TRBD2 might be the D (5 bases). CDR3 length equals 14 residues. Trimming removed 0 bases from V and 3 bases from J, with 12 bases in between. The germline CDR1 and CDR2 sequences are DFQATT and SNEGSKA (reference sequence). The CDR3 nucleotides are TGCAGTGCTAGAGATCTCTACCGGGGCTACGAGCAGTACTTC. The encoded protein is CSARDLYRGYEQYF.

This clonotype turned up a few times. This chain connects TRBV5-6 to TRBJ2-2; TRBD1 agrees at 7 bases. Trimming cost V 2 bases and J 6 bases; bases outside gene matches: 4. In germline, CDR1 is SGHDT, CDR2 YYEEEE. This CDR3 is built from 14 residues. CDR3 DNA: TGTGCCAGCAGCTTAAACAGGGGTTCCGGGGAGCTGTTTTTT. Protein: CASSLNRGSGELFF.

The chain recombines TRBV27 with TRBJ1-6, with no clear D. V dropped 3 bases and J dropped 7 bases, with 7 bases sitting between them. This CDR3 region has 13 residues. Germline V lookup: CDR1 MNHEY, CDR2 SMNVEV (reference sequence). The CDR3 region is CASSFFGNSPLHF. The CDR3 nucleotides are TGTGCCAGCAGTTTTTTCGGGAATTCACCCCTCCACTTT.

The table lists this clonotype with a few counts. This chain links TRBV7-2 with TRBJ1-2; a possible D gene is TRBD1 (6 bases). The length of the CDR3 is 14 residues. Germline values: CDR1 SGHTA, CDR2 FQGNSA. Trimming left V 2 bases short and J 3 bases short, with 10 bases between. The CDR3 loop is CASSLLSGDYGYTF. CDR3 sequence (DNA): TGTGCCAGCAGCTTACTATCAGGGGACTATGGCTACACCTTC.

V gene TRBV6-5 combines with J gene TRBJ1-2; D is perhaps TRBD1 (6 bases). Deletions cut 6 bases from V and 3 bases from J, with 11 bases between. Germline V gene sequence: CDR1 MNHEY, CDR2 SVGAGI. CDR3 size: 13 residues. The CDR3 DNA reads TGTGCCAGCAGACAAACAGGGTACTATGGCTACACCTTC. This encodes CASRQTGYYGYTF.

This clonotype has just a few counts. CDR3 in amino acids: CASSRGGGYQPQHF. DNA of the CDR3: TGTGCCAGCAGTCGGGGAGGGGGGTACCAGCCCCAGCATTTT. The genes are TRBV27 and TRBJ1-5; possible D gene TRBD1, 6 bases. This CDR3 has 14 amino acids. The ends were cut back, 5 bases at V and 7 bases at J, with 15 bases in the middle. Germline assignment: CDR1 MNHEY and CDR2 SMNVEV (reference sequence).

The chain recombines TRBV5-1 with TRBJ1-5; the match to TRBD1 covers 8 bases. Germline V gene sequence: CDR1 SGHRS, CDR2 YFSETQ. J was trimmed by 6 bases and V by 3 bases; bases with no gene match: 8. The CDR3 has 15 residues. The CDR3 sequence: CASSSGQGASQPQHF. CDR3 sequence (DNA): TGCGCCAGCAGCTCCGGACAGGGAGCGAGTCAGCCCCAGCATTTT.

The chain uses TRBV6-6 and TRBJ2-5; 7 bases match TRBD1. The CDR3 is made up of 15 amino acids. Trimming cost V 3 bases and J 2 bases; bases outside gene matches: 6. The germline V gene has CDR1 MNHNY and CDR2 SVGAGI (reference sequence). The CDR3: CASSYSTTGQETQYF. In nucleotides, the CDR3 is TGTGCCAGCAGTTATTCAACGACAGGGCAAGAGACCCAGTACTTC.

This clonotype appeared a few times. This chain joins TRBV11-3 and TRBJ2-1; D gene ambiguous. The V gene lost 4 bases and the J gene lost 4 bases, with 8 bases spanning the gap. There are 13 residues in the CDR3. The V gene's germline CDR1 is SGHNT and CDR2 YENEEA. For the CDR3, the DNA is TGTGCCAGCAGCTCCACGACATACAATGAGCAGTTCTTC. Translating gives CASSSTTYNEQFF. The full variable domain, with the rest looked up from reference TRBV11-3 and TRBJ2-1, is EAGVVQSPRYKIIEKKQPVAFWCNPISGHNTLYWYLQNLGQGPELLIRYENEEAVDDSQLPKDRFSAERLKGVDSTLKIQPAELGDSAVYLCASSSTTYNEQFFGPGTRLTVL.

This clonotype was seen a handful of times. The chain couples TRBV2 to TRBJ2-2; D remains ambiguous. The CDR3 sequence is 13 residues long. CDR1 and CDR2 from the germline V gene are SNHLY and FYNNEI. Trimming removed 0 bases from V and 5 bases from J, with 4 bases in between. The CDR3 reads CASSEARTGELFF. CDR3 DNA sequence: TGTGCCAGCAGTGAAGCGCGGACCGGGGAGCTGTTTTTT.

The DNA for the CDR3 is TGTGCCAGCTCACCACAGGGGTGGAACTATGGCTACACCTTC. It translates to CASSPQGWNYGYTF. The chain is built from TRBV18 and TRBJ1-2, with D possibly TRBD1 on 5 matching bases. The germline V and J ends were trimmed by 1 base and 2 bases, with 8 bases remaining between them. Per germline, CDR1 KGHSH and CDR2 LQKENI. This CDR3 is built from 14 residues.

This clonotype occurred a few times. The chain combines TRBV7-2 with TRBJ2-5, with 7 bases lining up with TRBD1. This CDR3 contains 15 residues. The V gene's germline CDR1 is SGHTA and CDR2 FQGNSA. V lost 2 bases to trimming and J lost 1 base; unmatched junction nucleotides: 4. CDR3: CASSLLWDSQETQYF. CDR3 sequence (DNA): TGTGCCAGCAGCTTACTCTGGGACAGCCAAGAGACCCAGTACTTC.

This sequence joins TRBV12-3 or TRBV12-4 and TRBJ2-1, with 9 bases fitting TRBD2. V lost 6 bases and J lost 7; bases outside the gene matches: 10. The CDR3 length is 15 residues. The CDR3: CASSPGVAGANEQFF. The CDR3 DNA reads TGTGCCAGCAGCCCGGGGGTAGCGGGGGCGAATGAGCAGTTCTTC.

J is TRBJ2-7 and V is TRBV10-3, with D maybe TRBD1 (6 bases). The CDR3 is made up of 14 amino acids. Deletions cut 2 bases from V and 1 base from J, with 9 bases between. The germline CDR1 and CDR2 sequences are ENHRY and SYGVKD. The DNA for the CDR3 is TGTGCCATCAGTGAGGACAGGACGTCCTACGAGCAGTACTTC. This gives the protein CAISEDRTSYEQYF.

CDR3: CASSLGWDRGVFGYTF. The CDR3 DNA reads as TGTGCCAGCAGCTTGGGCTGGGACAGGGGGGTGTTTGGCTACACCTTC. The chain uses TRBV7-8 and TRBJ1-2, with 11 bases that match TRBD1. The CDR3 contains 16 residues. The V and J ends lost 3 bases and 7 bases, in that order; junction bases with no gene match: 10. Looked up from germline, CDR1 is SGHVS and CDR2 is FQNEAQ.

The CDR3 DNA is TGTGCCAGCAGTTACTCGATAGTAGCGATGAGGAACGAGCAGTACTTC. Protein: CASSYSIVAMRNEQYF. The rearrangement joins TRBV6-6 to TRBJ2-7, with D possibly being TRBD2 (5 bases). The CDR3 covers 16 residues. The germline CDR1 and CDR2 sequences are MNHNY and SVGAGI (reference sequence). V was clipped by 0 bases and J by 5 bases, with 17 bases between them.